One sample yielded the 19 T cell receptor beta chains listed below, sequenced in a study of cytomegalovirus exposure and HLA in healthy donors. TCRdb's table, derived via immunoSEQ multiplex PCR, lists solely in-frame clones and lacks some. The data contain 150,000 or so clones, 75% to 90% of them singletons. Sequenced sample: PBMCs. The source is a woman aged 18-35 years in good health and CMV-seropositive.

This clone was picked up one time. This chain uses TRBV7-6 with TRBJ1-1; D perhaps matches TRBD1 (5 bases). The CDR3 totals 15 residues. V was cut by 5 bases and J by 0 bases, with 13 bases left in between. CDR1 SGHVS and CDR2 FNYEAQ come from the germline V gene. CDR3 in amino acids: CASSPRVDMNTEAFF. Written as DNA, the CDR3 is TGTGCCAGCAGCCCGAGAGTGGACATGAACACTGAAGCTTTCTTT.

This clone was picked up one time. The gene calls are TRBV2 and TRBJ1-4; no clear D. This CDR3 region has 13 residues. Deletions cut 0 bases from V and 8 bases from J, with 7 bases between. The germline CDR1 and CDR2 sequences are SNHLY and FYNNEI. The CDR3 nucleotides read TGTGCCAGCAGTGAAGCAGGGAGGGAAAAACTGTTTTTT. Residues: CASSEAGREKLFF. Together with reference TRBV2 and TRBJ1-4, the CDR3 gives the full variable domain: EPEVTQTPSHQVTQMGQEVILRCVPISNHLYFYWYRQILGQKVEFLVSFYNNEISEKSEIFDDQFSVERPDGSNFTLKIRSTKLEDSAMYFCASSEAGREKLFFGSGTQLSVL.

This clone was seen once. The chain couples TRBV6-5 to TRBJ2-7; 8 bases are a match to TRBD1. Per germline, CDR1 MNHEY and CDR2 SVGAGI. The CDR3 runs 15 residues. J gave up 2 bases and V 2 bases, and 5 bases lay outside the gene matches. The CDR3 region has the DNA TGTGCCAGCAGTTACCGCCGGGACAGGCCCTACGAGCAGTACTTC. Translated, it gives CASSYRRDRPYEQYF.

The chain combines TRBV6-4 with TRBJ2-2; D call uncertain. V lost 0 bases, J lost 5 bases, and 13 bases lay in between. The germline V gene has CDR1 MRHNA and CDR2 SNTAGT. CDR3 length: 16 amino acids. Here the CDR3 DNA reads TGTGCCAGCAGTGACTCGAATTTAGCAGTGACCGGGGAGCTGTTTTTT. It is translated as CASSDSNLAVTGELFF.

This chain links TRBV18 with TRBJ2-5; weak D call: TRBD2 (5 bases). The CDR3 runs 12 residues. From germline, CDR1 is KGHSH and CDR2 LQKENI. The V end was cut by 3 bases, the J end by 6 bases, with 8 bases between. In DNA, the CDR3 is TGTGCCAGCTCACCTGCCGGGAAGACCCAGTACTTC. Protein: CASSPAGKTQYF.

The rearrangement links TRBV28 to TRBJ1-6; 7 bases match TRBD1. Germline CDR1 reads MDHEN; CDR2 reads SYDVKM. The CDR3 has 22 amino acids. The V segment lost 5 bases and the J segment 7 bases; nucleotides outside the gene matches: 29. In DNA, the CDR3 is TGTGCCAGCAGTGCCGGGACAGTTTCTCGGGACCCTCACTCTAAGCGAAATTCACCCCTCCACTTT. Translated: CASSAGTVSRDPHSKRNSPLHF.

The chain carries TRBV5-4 and TRBJ1-1; D gene uncertain. This CDR3 spans 15 amino acids. Trimming pared 0 bases from V and 1 base from J, leaving 10 bases between. Germline V gives CDR1 SGHNT, CDR2 YYREEE (reference sequence). This CDR3 reads CASSLARGGNTEAFF. CDR3 coding DNA: TGTGCCAGCAGCTTGGCCCGAGGAGGGAACACTGAAGCTTTCTTT.

The chain couples TRBV5-6 to TRBJ1-6; 8 bases fit TRBD1. This CDR3 spans 15 amino acids. The J segment lost 8 bases and the V segment lost 5 bases, leaving 9 bases of the junction unmatched. Looked up from germline, CDR1 is SGHDT and CDR2 is YYEEEE. The CDR3 DNA is TGTGCCAGCAGAAAAGCGGACAGGGCAGATTCACCCCTCCACTTT. It yields the protein CASRKADRADSPLHF. The variable domain in full, completed from reference TRBV5-6 and TRBJ1-6, reads DAGVTQSPTHLIKTRGQQVTLRCSPKSGHDTVSWYQQALGQGPQFIFQYYEEEERQRGNFPDRFSGHQFPNYSSELNVNALLLGDSALYLCASRKADRADSPLHFGNGTRLTVT.

V gene TRBV4-2 combines with J gene TRBJ2-1, with TRBD2 identical over 8 bases. V shed 4 bases, J shed 1 base, and the junction held 0 bases outside the gene matches. The CDR3 contains 14 residues. Germline CDR1 is LGHNA and CDR2 is YNFKEQ. The CDR3 is CASSLAGSYNEQFF. In DNA, the CDR3 is TGTGCCAGCAGCCTAGCGGGGTCCTACAATGAGCAGTTCTTC.

The chain joins TRBV2 to TRBJ1-1; a possible D gene is TRBD1 (5 bases). Germline lookup yields CDR1 SNHLY and CDR2 FYNNEI. There are 14 residues in the CDR3. V was clipped by 3 bases and J by 7 bases, with 15 bases between them. CDR3 amino acids: CASSDGGGAYEAFF. CDR3 bases: TGTGCCAGCAGTGATGGGGGGGGAGCCTATGAAGCTTTCTTT.

The chain joins TRBV19 to TRBJ1-3; D perhaps matches TRBD1 (6 bases). V was clipped by 10 bases and J by 0 bases, with 16 bases between them. There are 15 residues in the CDR3. The germline V gene has CDR1 LNHDA and CDR2 SQIVND (reference sequence). The CDR3 protein is CATTSTGDSGNTIYF. CDR3 sequence (DNA): TGTGCCACAACCTCGACAGGAGACTCTGGAAACACCATATATTTT.

The J gene is TRBJ1-1, the V gene TRBV7-8; no reliable D call. The CDR3 contains 16 residues. CDR1 SGHVS and CDR2 FQNEAQ come from the germline V gene. V was shortened by 1 base and J by 3 bases, with 15 bases between the two germline ends. The CDR3 region has the DNA TGTGCCAGCAGCTTAGTCCCTGACGATCAGGACACTGAAGCTTTCTTT. This translates into CASSLVPDDQDTEAFF.

The chain carries TRBV28 and TRBJ2-2, with 7 bases matching TRBD2. The CDR3 contains 13 residues. Germline CDR1 and CDR2: MDHEN and SYDVKM. For the CDR3, the DNA is TGTGCAGGGAGGGCAGCGAACACCGGGGAGCTGTTTTTT. Translated: CAGRAANTGELFF. Complete variable domain (other parts from reference TRBV28 and TRBJ2-2): DVKVTQSSRYLVKRTGEKVFLECVQDMDHENMFWYRQDPGLGLRLIYFSYDVKMKEKGDIPEGYSVSREKKERFSLILESASTNQTSMYLCAGRAANTGELFFGEGSRLTVL.

J is TRBJ1-5 and V is TRBV11-2; TRBD1 aligns across 7 bases. V was clipped by 5 bases and J by 5 bases; unmatched bases: 3. The CDR3 extends over 13 amino acids. CDR1 SGHAT and CDR2 FQNNGV come from the germline V gene. The CDR3 is CASSTRGDQPQHF. Here the CDR3 DNA reads TGTGCCAGCAGCACCAGGGGGGATCAGCCCCAGCATTTT.

Within the sample, this clone is medium-sized. The chain carries TRBV19 and TRBJ2-7; tentative D call: TRBD1 (6 bases). The CDR3 has 14 residues. The V gene lost 4 bases and the J gene lost 3 bases, with 13 bases spanning the gap. CDR1 and CDR2 from the germline V gene are LNHDA and SQIVND (reference sequence). CDR3 coding DNA: TGTGCCAGTAGTAGCTCCCCGACAGGCTACGAGCAGTACTTC. Translating gives CASSSSPTGYEQYF.

This clone was counted once. The genes are TRBV4-1 and TRBJ2-1; 16 nucleotides align to TRBD2. CDR3 size: 20 residues. Germline values: CDR1 MGHRA, CDR2 YSYEKL. V lost 4 bases, J lost 5 bases, and 14 bases stayed unmatched. The CDR3 DNA reads TGCGCCAGCAGCCTGAGAGGACCGGGACTAGCGGGGGGGCTCGACAATGAGCAGTTCTTC. It yields the protein CASSLRGPGLAGGLDNEQFF.

The chain recombines TRBV9 with TRBJ2-1; maybe TRBD2 (5 bases). Trimming cost V 0 bases and J 8 bases, with 15 bases left between them. The germline gives CDR1 SGDLS, CDR2 YYNGEE. The CDR3 has 15 residues. The CDR3 nucleotides read TGTGCCAGCAGCGTAGGCAGATCGGCGGGCGATGAGCAGTTCTTC. Translating it yields CASSVGRSAGDEQFF.

This rearrangement joins TRBV5-4 to TRBJ1-1; 10 bases map to TRBD1. Looked up from germline, CDR1 is SGHNT and CDR2 is YYREEE (reference sequence). There are 16 residues in the CDR3. Unmatched junction bases numbered 12, after V lost 4 bases and J lost 6 bases. The CDR3 spells CASSRLTGGVRAEAFF. The CDR3 DNA is TGTGCCAGCAGCCGACTGACAGGGGGCGTAAGGGCTGAAGCTTTCTTT.

V usage is TRBV7-2 and J usage is TRBJ2-2; TRBD1 matches at 8 bases. Trimming removed 5 bases from V and 5 bases from J; junction bases left unmatched: 7. Per germline, CDR1 SGHTA and CDR2 FQGNSA. The CDR3 is 15 amino acids. CDR3 sequence reads: CASSQDRGRTGELFF. The CDR3 DNA reads as TGTGCCAGCAGCCAAGACAGGGGTCGAACCGGGGAGCTGTTTTTT.